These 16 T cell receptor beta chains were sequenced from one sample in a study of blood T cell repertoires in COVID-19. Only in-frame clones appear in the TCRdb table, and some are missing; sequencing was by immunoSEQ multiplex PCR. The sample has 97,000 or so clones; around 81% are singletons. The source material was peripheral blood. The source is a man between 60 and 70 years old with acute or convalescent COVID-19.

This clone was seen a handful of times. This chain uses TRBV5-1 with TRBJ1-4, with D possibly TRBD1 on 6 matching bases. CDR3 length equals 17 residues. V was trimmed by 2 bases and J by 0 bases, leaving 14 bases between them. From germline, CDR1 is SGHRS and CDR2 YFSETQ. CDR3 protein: CASSLTGQTATNEKLFF. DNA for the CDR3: TGCGCCAGCAGCTTAACAGGACAGACTGCAACTAATGAAAAACTGTTTTTT.

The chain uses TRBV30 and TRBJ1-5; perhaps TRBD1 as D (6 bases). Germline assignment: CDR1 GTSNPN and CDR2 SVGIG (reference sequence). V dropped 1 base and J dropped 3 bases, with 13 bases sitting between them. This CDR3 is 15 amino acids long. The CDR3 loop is CAWSDWRQDNQPQHF. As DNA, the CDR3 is TGTGCCTGGAGTGATTGGAGACAGGACAATCAGCCCCAGCATTTT. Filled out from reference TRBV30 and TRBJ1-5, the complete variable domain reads SQTIHQWPATLVQPVGSPLSLECTVEGTSNPNLYWYRQAAGRGLQLLFYSVGIGQISSEVPQNLSASRPQDRQFILSSKKLLLSDSGFYLCAWSDWRQDNQPQHFGDGTRLSIL.

CDR3 loop: CASSQDPGGYTF. CDR3 in DNA: TGTGCCAGCAGCCAAGATCCTGGCGGCTACACCTTC. The J gene is TRBJ1-2, the V gene TRBV3-1 (or the pseudogene TRBV3-2); D gene ambiguous. The CDR3 has 12 amino acids. V was trimmed by 0 bases and J by 8 bases, leaving 7 bases between them. Germline CDR1 LGHDT, CDR2 YNNKEL (reference sequence).

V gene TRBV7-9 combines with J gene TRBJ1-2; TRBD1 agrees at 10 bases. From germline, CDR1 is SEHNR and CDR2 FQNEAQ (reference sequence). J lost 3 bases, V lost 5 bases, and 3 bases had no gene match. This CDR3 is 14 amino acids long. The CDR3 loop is CASSPGTGDYGYTF. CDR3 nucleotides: TGTGCCAGCAGCCCAGGGACAGGGGACTATGGCTACACCTTC.

The chain's CDR3 is CASSLETGSPLGYTF. The CDR3, as DNA: TGTGCCAGCAGCTTAGAAACGGGGAGCCCGCTTGGCTACACCTTC. The chain links TRBV7-6 to TRBJ1-2; no firm D call. The CDR3 runs to 15 residues. With 1 base removed from V and 7 bases from J, the gap between germline ends came to 16 bases. CDR1 is SGHVS, CDR2 FNYEAQ, per germline.

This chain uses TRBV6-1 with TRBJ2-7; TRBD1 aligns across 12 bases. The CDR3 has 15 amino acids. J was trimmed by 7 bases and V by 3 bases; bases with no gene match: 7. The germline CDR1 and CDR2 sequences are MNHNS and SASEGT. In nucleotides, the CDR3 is TGTGCCAGCAGTGATCCGGGACAGGGGGCGCTGGAGCAGTACGTC. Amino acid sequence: CASSDPGQGALEQYV.

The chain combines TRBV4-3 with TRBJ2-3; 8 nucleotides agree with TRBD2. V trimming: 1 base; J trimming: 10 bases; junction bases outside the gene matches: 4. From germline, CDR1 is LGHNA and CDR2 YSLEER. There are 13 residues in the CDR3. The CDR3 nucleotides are TGCGCCAGCAGCCAAGGGACGGGGGGGGCGCAGTATTTT. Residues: CASSQGTGGAQYF.

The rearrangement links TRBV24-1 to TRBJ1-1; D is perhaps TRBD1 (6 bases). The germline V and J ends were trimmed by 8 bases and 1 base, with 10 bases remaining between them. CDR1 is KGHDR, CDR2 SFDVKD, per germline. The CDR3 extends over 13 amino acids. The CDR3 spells CATKGRGNTEAFF. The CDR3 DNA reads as TGTGCCACCAAGGGCAGGGGGAACACTGAAGCTTTCTTT.

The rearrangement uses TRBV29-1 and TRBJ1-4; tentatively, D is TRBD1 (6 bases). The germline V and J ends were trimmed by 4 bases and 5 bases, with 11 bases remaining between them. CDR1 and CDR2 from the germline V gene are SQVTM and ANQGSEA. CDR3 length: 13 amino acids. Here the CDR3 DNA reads TGCAGCGTTGGCGACAGGAGAAATGAAAAACTGTTTTTT. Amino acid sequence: CSVGDRRNEKLFF.

This CDR3 is CASSVSGGVDEQFF. Here the CDR3 DNA reads TGCGCCAGCAGCGTTAGCGGGGGGGTGGATGAGCAGTTCTTC. V gene TRBV5-1 combines with J gene TRBJ2-1; 11 bases line up with TRBD2. This CDR3 region has 14 residues. V gave up 4 bases and J gave up 8 bases; unmatched junction bases: 5. The germline V gene has CDR1 SGHRS and CDR2 YFSETQ.

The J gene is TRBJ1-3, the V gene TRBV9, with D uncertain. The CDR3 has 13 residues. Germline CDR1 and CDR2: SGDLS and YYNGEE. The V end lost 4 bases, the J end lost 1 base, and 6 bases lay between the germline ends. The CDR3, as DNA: TGTGCCAGCAGCTTACTATCTGGAAACACCATATATTTT. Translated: CASSLLSGNTIYF.

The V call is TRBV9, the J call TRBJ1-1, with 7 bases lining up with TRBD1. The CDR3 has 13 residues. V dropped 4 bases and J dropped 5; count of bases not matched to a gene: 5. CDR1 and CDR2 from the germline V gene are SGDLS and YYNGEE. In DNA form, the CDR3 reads TGTGCCAGCAGCAGGGGGCTGGGAACTGAAGCTTTCTTT. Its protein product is CASSRGLGTEAFF.

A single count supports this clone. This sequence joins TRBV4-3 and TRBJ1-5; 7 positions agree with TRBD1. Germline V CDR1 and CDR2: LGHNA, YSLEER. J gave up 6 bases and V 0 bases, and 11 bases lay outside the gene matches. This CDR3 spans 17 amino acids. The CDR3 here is CASSQDFSTGVGQPQHF. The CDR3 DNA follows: TGCGCCAGCAGCCAAGATTTCTCTACAGGGGTCGGTCAGCCCCAGCATTTT.

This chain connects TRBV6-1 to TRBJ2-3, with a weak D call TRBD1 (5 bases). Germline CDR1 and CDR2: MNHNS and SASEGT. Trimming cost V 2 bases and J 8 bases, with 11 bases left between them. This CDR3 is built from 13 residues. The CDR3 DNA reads TGTGCCAGCAGTGAATGGGCCCAGGGTACGCAGTATTTT. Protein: CASSEWAQGTQYF.

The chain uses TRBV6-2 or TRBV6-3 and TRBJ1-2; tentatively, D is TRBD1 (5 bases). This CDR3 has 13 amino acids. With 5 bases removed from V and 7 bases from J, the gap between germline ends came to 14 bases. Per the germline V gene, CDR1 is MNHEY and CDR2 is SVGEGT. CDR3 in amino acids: CASSRDFEVGYTF. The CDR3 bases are TGTGCCAGCAGTCGGGACTTCGAGGTTGGCTACACCTTC.

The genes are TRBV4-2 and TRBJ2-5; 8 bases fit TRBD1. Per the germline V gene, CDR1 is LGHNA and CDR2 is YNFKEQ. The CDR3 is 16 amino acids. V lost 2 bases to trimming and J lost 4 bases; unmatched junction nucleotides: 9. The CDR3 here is CASSQWAGGAGETQYF. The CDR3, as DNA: TGTGCCAGCAGCCAATGGGCAGGGGGCGCGGGAGAGACCCAGTACTTC.